Presented here are 25 T cell receptor beta chains from one specimen sequenced in a study of T cell changes during pregnancy in multiple sclerosis. Here immunoSEQ multiplex PCR was the method, and the copy in TCRdb shows in-frame clones only, minus some. Among about 110,000 clones listed, about nine tenths were seen once. Sequences were derived from peripheral blood, sampled after pregnancy. The receptor source for this set is a female donor with multiple sclerosis, enrolled in a pregnancy study.

The genes are TRBV18 and TRBJ1-1; the match to TRBD1 covers 12 bases. Trimming removed 2 bases from V and 2 bases from J; junction bases left unmatched: 6. The CDR3 covers 17 residues. Germline CDR1 is KGHSH and CDR2 is LQKENI. The chain's CDR3 is CASSPAGTGGANTEAFF. CDR3 DNA: TGTGCCAGCTCACCAGCTGGGACAGGGGGCGCAAACACTGAAGCTTTCTTT. Full variable domain (remainder filled in from reference TRBV18 and TRBJ1-1): NAGVMQNPRHLVRRRGQEARLRCSPMKGHSHVYWYRQLPEEGLKFMVYLQKENIIDESGMPKERFSAEFPKEGPSILRIQQVVRGDSAAYFCASSPAGTGGANTEAFFGQGTRLTVV.

V usage is TRBV7-9 and J usage is TRBJ1-2; 7 bases line up with TRBD1. Trimming at V came to 1 base and at J to 8 bases, leaving 7 bases not matched to a gene. Germline CDR1 reads SEHNR; CDR2 reads FQNEAQ (reference sequence). This CDR3 is 14 amino acids long. The CDR3 sequence is CASSLGSGTVGYTF. Written as DNA, the CDR3 is TGTGCCAGCAGCTTAGGGTCGGGGACAGTCGGCTACACCTTC.

V usage is TRBV2 and J usage is TRBJ2-7; D is uncertain. The germline V gene has CDR1 SNHLY and CDR2 FYNNEI. Deletions cut 6 bases from V and 7 bases from J, with 16 bases between. The length of the CDR3 is 13 residues. The CDR3 loop reads CASRGTDLGEQYF. The CDR3 region has the DNA TGTGCCAGCAGAGGCACAGACCTTGGGGAGCAGTACTTC.

The rearrangement uses TRBV5-1 and TRBJ2-5; 10 nucleotides agree with TRBD2. Germline V gene data show CDR1 as SGHRS and CDR2 as YFSETQ. V lost 2 bases, J lost 1 base, and 2 bases stayed unmatched. The CDR3 totals 15 residues. The CDR3 coding sequence is TGCGCCAGCAGCTTCCAGCGGGGGGGCCAAGAGACCCAGTACTTC. It encodes CASSFQRGGQETQYF.

This clone has a handful of counts. The J gene is TRBJ1-5, the V gene TRBV10-3, with 7 nucleotides matching TRBD1. With 6 bases clipped from V and 1 base from J, the junction kept 6 bases outside the gene matches. Germline values: CDR1 ENHRY, CDR2 SYGVKD. The CDR3 extends over 15 amino acids. CDR3 in amino acids: CAIRQGLESNQPQHF. As DNA, the CDR3 is TGTGCCATCAGACAGGGGTTGGAGAGCAATCAGCCCCAGCATTTT.

The CDR3 loop reads CSVEDPSGGAIGDEQFF. The CDR3 bases are TGCAGCGTTGAGGATCCTAGCGGGGGGGCTATTGGGGATGAGCAGTTCTTC. The chain combines TRBV29-1 with TRBJ2-1; 12 nucleotides align to TRBD2. The CDR3 covers 17 residues. Trimming cost V 3 bases and J 8 bases; bases outside gene matches: 14. Germline loops: CDR1 SQVTM, CDR2 ANQGSEA.

CDR3 coding DNA: TGCAGCGTTCACGGGACTAGCGGGGGGGGCCGTTTCAATGAGCAGTTCTTC. As protein: CSVHGTSGGGRFNEQFF. The rearrangement joins TRBV29-1 to TRBJ2-1; TRBD2 agrees at 16 bases. CDR3 size: 17 residues. After removal of 5 bases from V and 6 bases from J, the junction contained 10 bases not matched to a gene. Germline-derived CDR1 and CDR2 are SQVTM and ANQGSEA.

The chain has TRBV5-1 and TRBJ1-1; D might be TRBD1 (5 bases). This CDR3 spans 14 amino acids. Trimming took off 0 bases at V and 3 bases at J, with 9 bases between the two ends. Germline V gene data show CDR1 as SGHRS and CDR2 as YFSETQ. CDR3 DNA: TGCGCCAGCAGCTTGGTCGGGGGAGACACTGAAGCTTTCTTT. Its protein is CASSLVGGDTEAFF.

The chain carries TRBV21-1 and TRBJ2-7; TRBD2 was called by the table and not checked on the DNA. TRBV21-1 is a pseudogene. The CDR3 consists of 15 residues. The CDR3 region is CASSKQADGSYEQYF. For the CDR3, the DNA is TGTGCCAGCAGCAAACAAGCCGATGGCTCCTACGAGCAGTACTTC.

This clone came up once. This rearrangement joins TRBV11-3 to TRBJ1-1; D might be TRBD1 (5 bases). Trimming cost V 3 bases and J 1 base, with 12 bases left between them. The CDR3 totals 15 residues. Germline-derived CDR1 and CDR2 are SGHNT and YENEEA. The CDR3 nucleotides are TGTGCCAGCAGCTTGACTCAGGGTGAGAACACTGAAGCTTTCTTT. Translation gives CASSLTQGENTEAFF.

The chain employs TRBV2 and TRBJ2-5; TRBD2 matches 12 bases. The CDR3 length is 18 residues. From germline, CDR1 is SNHLY and CDR2 FYNNEI. V was pared by 3 bases and J by 5 bases, with 13 bases of the junction left unmatched. The CDR3, as DNA: TGTGCCAGCAGTGACTACCGTCTAGCGGGGGGGTTTGATGAGACCCAGTACTTC. The encoded protein is CASSDYRLAGGFDETQYF.

The V gene is TRBV5-1, the J gene TRBJ1-4, with 9 bases aligning to TRBD1. CDR1 is SGHRS and CDR2 is YFSETQ in the germline V gene. Trimming cost V 4 bases and J 8 bases; bases outside gene matches: 9. CDR3 size: 15 residues. CDR3 DNA: TGCGCCAGCAGCCCGGCGGGACAGGGATACGAAAAACTGTTTTTT. As protein: CASSPAGQGYEKLFF.

This chain links TRBV5-1 with TRBJ1-1, with D perhaps TRBD1 (6 bases). The CDR3 runs 15 residues. Germline CDR1 SGHRS, CDR2 YFSETQ. V lost 1 base and J lost 2, with 12 bases in between. CDR3 residues: CASSLTTGFNTEAFF. CDR3 nucleotides: TGCGCCAGCAGCTTGACTACAGGGTTCAACACTGAAGCTTTCTTT.

As regards this clone: Other DNA sequences from this sample encode an identical CDR3 as well. The chain couples TRBV6-5 to TRBJ1-1, with D uncertain. Germline-derived CDR1 and CDR2 are MNHEY and SVGAGI. This CDR3 contains 13 residues. The V gene lost 0 bases and the J gene lost 5 bases, with 7 bases spanning the gap. DNA of the CDR3: TGTGCCAGCAGTTACTCTACCGGGACTGAAGCTTTCTTT. Translation gives CASSYSTGTEAFF.

The V and J genes are TRBV4-1 and TRBJ2-3; possibly TRBD2 for D (6 bases). Trimming stripped 4 bases from V and 8 bases from J, with 13 bases between. Germline CDR1 and CDR2: MGHRA and YSYEKL. The CDR3 consists of 13 residues. The chain's CDR3 is CASSPPPGVTQYF. The CDR3 DNA follows: TGCGCCAGCAGCCCCCCACCGGGGGTTACGCAGTATTTT.

The chain uses TRBV10-1 and TRBJ1-3, with a tentative D call TRBD1 (5 bases). Per germline, CDR1 WNHNN and CDR2 SYGVQD (reference sequence). The length of the CDR3 is 16 residues. Trimming removed 6 bases from V and 0 bases from J, with 15 bases in between. The chain's CDR3 is CASSFKVRASGNTIYF. For the CDR3, the DNA is TGCGCCAGCAGCTTTAAGGTCAGGGCCTCTGGAAACACCATATATTTT.

The chain couples TRBV7-9 to TRBJ2-3, with D possibly being TRBD2 (5 bases). Germline V lookup: CDR1 SEHNR, CDR2 FQNEAQ (reference sequence). The CDR3 runs 16 residues. Trimming removed 1 base from V and 5 bases from J, with 16 bases in between. DNA for the CDR3: TGTGCCAGCAGCTTAGTGGGGTGGTCCGGGGTAGATACGCAGTATTTT. Translating it yields CASSLVGWSGVDTQYF.

V and J are TRBV15 and TRBJ1-6; D might be TRBD1 (5 bases). The CDR3 loop spans 14 amino acids. The germline V gene has CDR1 LNHNV and CDR2 YYDKDF (reference sequence). V gave up 0 bases and J gave up 10 bases, with 10 bases separating them. The CDR3 here is CATSRDRQNSPLHF. The CDR3 DNA follows: TGTGCCACCAGCAGAGATCGACAGAACTCACCCCTCCACTTT. The variable domain in full, with the rest retrieved from reference TRBV15 and TRBJ1-6, is DAMVIQNPRYQVTQFGKPVTLSCSQTLNHNVMYWYQQKSSQAPKLLFHYYDKDFNNEADTPDNFQSRRPNTSFCFLDIRSPGLGDTAMYLCATSRDRQNSPLHFGNGTRLTVT.

The V call is TRBV4-2, the J call TRBJ1-4; TRBD1 aligns across 9 bases. In germline, CDR1 is LGHNA, CDR2 YNFKEQ. The junction had 2 bases not matched to a gene; V was cut back by 4 bases and J by 5 bases. This CDR3 comprises 14 residues. The CDR3 reads CASSLGTGNEKLFF. The CDR3 DNA reads as TGTGCCAGCAGCCTCGGGACAGGGAATGAAAAACTGTTTTTT.

This clone was observed a few times. V gene TRBV30 combines with J gene TRBJ2-7; TRBD1 is a possible D gene (5 bases). CDR3 size: 15 residues. Trimming left V 4 bases short and J 1 base short, with 17 bases between. Germline lookup yields CDR1 GTSNPN and CDR2 SVGIG (reference sequence). The CDR3 nucleotides are TGTGCCTGGAACAAAGGGCAGGGCGCGTCCTACGAGCAGTACTTC. It yields the protein CAWNKGQGASYEQYF.

The gene calls are TRBV4-1 and TRBJ1-3, with D possibly being TRBD1 (6 bases). This CDR3 comprises 16 residues. With 2 bases removed from V and 4 bases from J, the gap between germline ends came to 15 bases. Germline CDR1 MGHRA, CDR2 YSYEKL. The CDR3 loop reads CASSQLTGAGGNTIYF. The CDR3 DNA sequence: TGCGCCAGCAGCCAATTGACAGGAGCGGGAGGAAACACCATATATTTT.

This clone was found once. The chain links TRBV2 to TRBJ1-3; no firm D call. This CDR3 is built from 14 residues. Per germline, CDR1 SNHLY and CDR2 FYNNEI. V was shortened by 6 bases and J by 9 bases, with 18 bases between the two germline ends. CDR3: CASRGLLHVSTIYF. CDR3 in DNA: TGTGCCAGCAGGGGTTTACTACACGTTAGCACCATATATTTT.

The chain carries TRBV11-2 and TRBJ2-1; D gene ambiguous. With 2 bases removed from V and 8 bases from J, the gap between germline ends came to 7 bases. CDR1 and CDR2 (germline): SGHAT, FQNNGV. The CDR3 spans 12 residues. DNA for the CDR3: TGTGCCAGCAGCTTACGACGGGATGAGCAGTTCTTC. Translation: CASSLRRDEQFF. Full variable domain (rest looked up from reference TRBV11-2 and TRBJ2-1): EAGVAQSPRYKIIEKRQSVAFWCNPISGHATLYWYQQILGQGPKLLIQFQNNGVVDDSQLPKDRFSAERLKGVDSTLKIQPAKLEDSAVYLCASSLRRDEQFFGPGTRLTVL.

This chain uses TRBV6-5 with TRBJ1-1; 7 nucleotides align to TRBD1. The J segment lost 5 bases and the V segment lost 6 bases, leaving 12 bases of the junction unmatched. The CDR3 covers 15 residues. Germline CDR1 and CDR2: MNHEY and SVGAGI. This CDR3 is CASSYEEGARTEAFF. The DNA for the CDR3 is TGTGCCAGCAGCTACGAGGAGGGGGCGCGGACTGAAGCTTTCTTT.

This chain uses TRBV7-2 with TRBJ2-5; TRBD2 matches 7 bases. The germline gives CDR1 SGHTA, CDR2 FQGNSA. The ends lost 3 bases at V and 1 base at J; junction bases unmatched: 5. CDR3 length equals 15 residues. The CDR3 DNA sequence: TGTGCCAGCAGCTTCGAATCTAGCGGCCAAGAGACCCAGTACTTC. Its protein product is CASSFESSGQETQYF.